This T cell receptor beta chain comes out of a study of spatial heterogeneity in lung cancer. Study overall: Alpha-chain sequences were consistently detected in smaller numbers than beta-chain sequences. The study observed each unique TCR and UMI combination more than ten times on average in raw reads.

Stated time point: sample taken at primary tumor resection. The study sequenced unsorted whole RNA from tumor, nontumor lung or frozen PBMC. Untreated early-stage non-small cell lung cancer patients, around 70 in total, were the donors. TCRdb reanalysed the 5' RACE reads using MiXCR and keeps one entry per CDR3 protein. This sample has tens of thousands of distinct CDR3 sequences, with under 7.5% found just once. Overall study findings and caveats: Ubiquitous expanded tumor TCRs were seen in blood more at resection than at follow-up.

V was trimmed by 2 bases and J by 5 bases, leaving 19 bases between them. Germline V CDR1 and CDR2: MGHRA, YSYEKL. This CDR3 has 16 amino acids. Comment on this clonotype: What it binds is not known.

The chain combines TRBV4-1 with TRBJ2-7; the D gene is possibly TRBD1 (6 bases). The clonotype originates from a female donor with early-stage non-small cell lung cancer. The starting material was PBMCs, obtained at surgery. This CDR3 is CASSQPRSGVADEQYF. The DNA of the CDR3 is TGCGCCAGCAGCCAACCTAGGTCAGGGGTTGCGGACGAGCAGTACTTC.